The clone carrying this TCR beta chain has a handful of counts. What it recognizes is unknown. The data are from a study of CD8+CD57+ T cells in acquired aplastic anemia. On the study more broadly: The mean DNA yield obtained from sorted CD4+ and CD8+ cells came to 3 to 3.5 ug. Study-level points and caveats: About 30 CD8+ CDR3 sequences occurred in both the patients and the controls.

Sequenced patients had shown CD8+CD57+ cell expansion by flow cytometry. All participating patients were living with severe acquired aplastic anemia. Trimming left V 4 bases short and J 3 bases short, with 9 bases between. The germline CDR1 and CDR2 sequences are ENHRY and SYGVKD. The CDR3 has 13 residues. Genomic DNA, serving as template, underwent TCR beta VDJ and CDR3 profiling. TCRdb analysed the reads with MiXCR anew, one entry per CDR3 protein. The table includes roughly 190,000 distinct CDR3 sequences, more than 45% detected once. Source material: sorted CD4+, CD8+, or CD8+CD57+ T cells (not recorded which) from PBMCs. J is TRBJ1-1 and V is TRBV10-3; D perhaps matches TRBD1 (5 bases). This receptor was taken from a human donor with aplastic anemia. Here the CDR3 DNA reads TGTGCCATCAGTGCAGGGAGAGACACTGAAGCTTTCTTT. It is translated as CAISAGRDTEAFF.